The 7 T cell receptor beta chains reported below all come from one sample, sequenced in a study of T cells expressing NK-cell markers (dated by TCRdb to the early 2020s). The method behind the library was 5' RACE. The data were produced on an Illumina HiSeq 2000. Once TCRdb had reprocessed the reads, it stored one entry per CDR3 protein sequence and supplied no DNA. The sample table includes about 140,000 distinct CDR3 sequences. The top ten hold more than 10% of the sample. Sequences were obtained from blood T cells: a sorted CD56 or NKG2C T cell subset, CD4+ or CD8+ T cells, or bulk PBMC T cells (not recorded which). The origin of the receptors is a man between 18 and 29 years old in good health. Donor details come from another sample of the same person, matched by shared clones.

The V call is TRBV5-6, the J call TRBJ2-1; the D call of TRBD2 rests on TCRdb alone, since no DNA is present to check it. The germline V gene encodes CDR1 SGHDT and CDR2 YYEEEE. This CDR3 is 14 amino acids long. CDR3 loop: CASSLSGNHNEQFF.

The CDR3 protein is CASSLGAAAEQYF. This chain joins TRBV5-5 and TRBJ2-7; TCRdb proposes TRBD1, but this gene call is untestable without DNA. CDR1 SGHKS and CDR2 YYEKEE come from the germline V gene (reference sequence). The CDR3 has 13 amino acids.

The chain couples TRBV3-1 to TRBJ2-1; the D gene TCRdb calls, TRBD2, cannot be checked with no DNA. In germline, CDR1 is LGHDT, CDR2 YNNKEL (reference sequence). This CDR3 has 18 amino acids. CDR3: CASSQVIAGASNYNEQFF.

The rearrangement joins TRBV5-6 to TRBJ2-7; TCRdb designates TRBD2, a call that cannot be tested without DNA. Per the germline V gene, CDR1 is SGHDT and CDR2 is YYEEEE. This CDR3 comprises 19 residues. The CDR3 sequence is CASSYQRQGLAESSYEQYF. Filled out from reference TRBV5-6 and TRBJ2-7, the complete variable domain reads DAGVTQSPTHLIKTRGQQVTLRCSPKSGHDTVSWYQQALGQGPQFIFQYYEEEERQRGNFPDRFSGHQFPNYSSELNVNALLLGDSALYLCASSYQRQGLAESSYEQYFGPGTRLTVT.

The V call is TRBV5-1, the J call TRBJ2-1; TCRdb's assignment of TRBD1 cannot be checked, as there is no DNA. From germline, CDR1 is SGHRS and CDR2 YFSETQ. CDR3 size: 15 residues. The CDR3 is CASTHRQGAIDEQFF.

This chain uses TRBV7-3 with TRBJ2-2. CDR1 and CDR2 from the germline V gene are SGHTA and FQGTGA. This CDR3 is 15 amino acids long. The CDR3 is CASSTTGFSTGELFF.

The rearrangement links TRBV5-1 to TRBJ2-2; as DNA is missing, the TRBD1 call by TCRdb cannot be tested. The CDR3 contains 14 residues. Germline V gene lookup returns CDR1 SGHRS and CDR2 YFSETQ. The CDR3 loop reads CASIRDSATGELFF.